Presented here are 12 T cell receptor beta chains from one specimen sequenced in a study of blood T cell repertoires in COVID-19. Using immunoSEQ multiplex PCR, the repertoire was profiled, and TCRdb retains in-frame clones only, with some absent. In the table there are 120,000 to 150,000 clones, approximately 83% of which are singletons. Source material: peripheral blood. These receptors all stem from a human donor in a cohort sampled during active COVID-19.

This chain links TRBV6-6 with TRBJ1-5; 7 bases are a match to TRBD1. The CDR3 is 13 amino acids. Germline V gene lookup returns CDR1 MNHNY and CDR2 SVGAGI (reference sequence). V lost 0 bases, J lost 13 bases, and 6 bases stayed unmatched. The chain's CDR3 is CASSYSTGTAQHF. As DNA, the CDR3 is TGTGCCAGCAGTTACTCGACAGGGACAGCTCAGCATTTT.

V usage is TRBV5-4 and J usage is TRBJ2-7, with D possibly matching TRBD2 (7 bases). CDR3 size: 14 residues. Germline V gene data show CDR1 as SGHNT and CDR2 as YYREEE (reference sequence). V was cut by 5 bases and J by 2 bases, with 14 bases left in between. CDR3 sequence (DNA): TGTGCCAGCAGTTCGGCGGGGGCGGCCTACGAGCAGTACTTC. Protein: CASSSAGAAYEQYF.

The rearrangement links TRBV10-3 to TRBJ2-4; D is possibly TRBD1 (5 bases). This CDR3 region has 16 residues. The ends were cut back, 0 bases at V and 0 bases at J, with 9 bases in the middle. Germline loops: CDR1 ENHRY, CDR2 SYGVKD. CDR3 loop: CAISESAGLAKNIQYF. In DNA, the CDR3 is TGTGCCATCAGTGAGTCGGCAGGGCTAGCCAAAAACATTCAGTACTTC.

The chain carries TRBV7-2 and TRBJ2-1, with 8 bases aligning to TRBD1. This CDR3 spans 15 amino acids. V lost 1 base, J lost 2 bases, and 1 base stayed unmatched. Germline V gives CDR1 SGHTA, CDR2 FQGNSA. CDR3 sequence reads: CASSLDRGTYNEQFF. CDR3 nucleotides: TGTGCCAGCAGCTTAGACAGGGGGACCTACAATGAGCAGTTCTTC.

The rearrangement uses TRBV5-6 and TRBJ2-3; 12 nucleotides align to TRBD2. Germline CDR1 is SGHDT and CDR2 is YYEEEE. The CDR3 extends over 16 amino acids. Trimming removed 4 bases from V and 2 bases from J; junction bases left unmatched: 5. CDR3 bases: TGTGCCAGCAGCACCAGACTAGCGGGAGCCACAGATACGCAGTATTTT. It specifies CASSTRLAGATDTQYF.

This rearrangement joins TRBV23-1 to TRBJ1-2; 7 bases align to TRBD1. TRBV23-1 is treated as an ORF (open reading frame) with a function not yet certain. The length of the CDR3 is 13 residues. The V segment lost 7 bases and the J segment 8 bases; nucleotides outside the gene matches: 10. The CDR3 loop is CASTTTGQKGYTF. In nucleotides, the CDR3 is TGCGCCAGCACCACAACGGGACAGAAGGGCTACACCTTC.

The chain uses TRBV27 and TRBJ2-1, with 9 bases matching TRBD2. V shed 6 bases, J shed 8 bases, and the junction held 8 bases outside the gene matches. Germline V CDR1 and CDR2: MNHEY, SMNVEV (reference sequence). CDR3 length equals 14 residues. The CDR3 DNA reads TGTGCCAGCAGCCGGGCGGGAGGGCCCGATGAGCAGTTCTTC. Translated: CASSRAGGPDEQFF.

The chain is built from TRBV7-9 and TRBJ1-3, with no clear D. CDR1 SEHNR and CDR2 FQNEAQ come from the germline V gene (reference sequence). V was trimmed by 2 bases and J by 3 bases, leaving 2 bases between them. CDR3 length: 12 amino acids. In DNA, the CDR3 is TGTGCCAGCAGCTTACATGGAAACACCATATATTTT. Its translation: CASSLHGNTIYF. Full variable domain (rest looked up from reference TRBV7-9 and TRBJ1-3): DTGVSQNPRHKITKRGQNVTFRCDPISEHNRLYWYRQTLGQGPEFLTYFQNEAQLEKSRLLSDRFSAERPKGSFSTLEIQRTEQGDSAMYLCASSLHGNTIYFGEGSWLTVV.

A remark on this clone: A read error may produce the germline difference seen at one junction end. The chain carries TRBV14 and TRBJ1-4; 7 nucleotides line up with TRBD1. This CDR3 spans 15 amino acids. CDR1 is SGHDN and CDR2 is FVKESK in the germline V gene. The CDR3 DNA reads as TGCGACCGCACAGGGGACATGATATCCAATGAAAAACTGTTTTTT. Protein sequence: CDRTGDMISNEKLFF. The variable domain in full, completed from reference TRBV14 and TRBJ1-4, reads EAGVTQFPSHSVIEKGQTVTLRCDPISGHDNLYWYRRVMGKEIKFLLHFVKESKQDESGMPNNRFLAERTGGTYSTLKVQPAELEDSGVYFCDRTGDMISNEKLFFGSGTQLSVL.

CDR3 sequence (DNA): TGTGCCAGCAGCCAAGATCTCCGGGAGGATGGTGGTACAGATACGCAGTATTTT. Translation gives CASSQDLREDGGTDTQYF. The rearrangement joins TRBV3-1 (or the pseudogene TRBV3-2) to TRBJ2-3; TRBD2 agrees at 7 bases. This CDR3 has 18 residues. J lost 3 bases, V lost 0 bases, and 12 bases had no gene match. Germline V CDR1 and CDR2: LGHDT, YNNKEL (reference sequence).

Note on this clone: Other DNA sequences from this sample encode an identical CDR3 as well. The V and J genes are TRBV28 and TRBJ2-7, with 7 bases fitting TRBD2. CDR1 and CDR2 (germline): MDHEN, SYDVKM. V lost 2 bases to trimming and J lost 2 bases; unmatched junction nucleotides: 6. The CDR3 contains 15 residues. CDR3 DNA sequence: TGTGCCAGCAGTTTAGTGGGAGGGCCCACCTACGAGCAGTACTTC. Its protein product is CASSLVGGPTYEQYF.

The V and J genes are TRBV14 and TRBJ2-2, with TRBD2 as a possible D gene (5 bases). CDR1 SGHDN and CDR2 FVKESK come from the germline V gene. Trimming took off 5 bases at V and 7 bases at J, with 20 bases between the two ends. CDR3 size: 16 residues. The DNA of the CDR3 is TGTGCCAGCAGCTACCTAGCCGGAGACGGGGTCGGGGAGCTGTTTTTT. This encodes CASSYLAGDGVGELFF.